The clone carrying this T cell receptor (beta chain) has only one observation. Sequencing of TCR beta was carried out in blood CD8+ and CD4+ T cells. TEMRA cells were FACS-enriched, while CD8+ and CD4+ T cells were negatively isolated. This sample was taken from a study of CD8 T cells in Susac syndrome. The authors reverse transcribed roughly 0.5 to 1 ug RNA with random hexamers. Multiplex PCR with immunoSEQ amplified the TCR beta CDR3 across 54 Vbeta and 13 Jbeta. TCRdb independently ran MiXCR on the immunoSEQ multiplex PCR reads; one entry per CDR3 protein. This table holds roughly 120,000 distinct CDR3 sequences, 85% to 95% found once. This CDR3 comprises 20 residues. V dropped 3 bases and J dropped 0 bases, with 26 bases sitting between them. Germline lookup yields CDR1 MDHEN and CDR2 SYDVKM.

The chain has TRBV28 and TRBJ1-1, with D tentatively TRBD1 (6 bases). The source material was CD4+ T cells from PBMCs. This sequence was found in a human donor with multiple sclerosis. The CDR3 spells CASSFTPKARTVIMNTEAFF. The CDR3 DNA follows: TGTGCCAGCAGTTTCACTCCCAAAGCCCGGACAGTCATCATGAACACTGAAGCTTTCTTT.